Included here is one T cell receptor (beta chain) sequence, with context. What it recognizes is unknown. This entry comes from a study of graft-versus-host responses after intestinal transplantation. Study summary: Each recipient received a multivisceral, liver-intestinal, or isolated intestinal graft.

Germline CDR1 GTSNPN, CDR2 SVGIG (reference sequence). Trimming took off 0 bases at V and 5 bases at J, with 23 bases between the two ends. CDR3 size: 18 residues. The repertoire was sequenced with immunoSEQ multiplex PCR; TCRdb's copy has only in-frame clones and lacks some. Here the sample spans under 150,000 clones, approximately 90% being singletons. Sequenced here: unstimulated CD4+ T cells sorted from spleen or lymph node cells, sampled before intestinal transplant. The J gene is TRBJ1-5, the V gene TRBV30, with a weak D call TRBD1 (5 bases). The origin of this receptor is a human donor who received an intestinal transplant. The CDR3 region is CAWSVPGRGAALHQPQHF. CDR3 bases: TGTGCCTGGAGTGTACCCGGGAGGGGAGCTGCCCTCCATCAGCCCCAGCATTTT.